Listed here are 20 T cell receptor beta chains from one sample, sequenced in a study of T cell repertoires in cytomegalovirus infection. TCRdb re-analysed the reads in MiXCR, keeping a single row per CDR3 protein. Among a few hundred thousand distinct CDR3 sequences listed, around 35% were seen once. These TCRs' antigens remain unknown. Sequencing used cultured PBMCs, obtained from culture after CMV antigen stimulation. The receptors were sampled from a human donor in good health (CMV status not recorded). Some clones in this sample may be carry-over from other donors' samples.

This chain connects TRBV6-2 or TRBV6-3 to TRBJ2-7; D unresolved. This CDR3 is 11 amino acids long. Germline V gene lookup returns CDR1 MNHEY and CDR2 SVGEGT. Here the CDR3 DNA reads TGTGCCCGCAGGAGCTCCTACGAGCAGTACGTC. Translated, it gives CARRSSYEQYV.

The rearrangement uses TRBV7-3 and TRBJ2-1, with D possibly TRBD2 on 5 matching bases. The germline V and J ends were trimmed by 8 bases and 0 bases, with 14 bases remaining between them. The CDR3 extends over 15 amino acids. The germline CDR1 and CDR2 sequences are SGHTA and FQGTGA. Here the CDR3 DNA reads TGTGCCAGCTCCATATCCGGAGGCTCCTACAATGAGCAGTTCTTC. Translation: CASSISGGSYNEQFF.

The CDR3 bases are TGTGCCAGTAGTATGGACAGAGATACGCAGTATTTT. Protein product: CASSMDRDTQYF. V gene TRBV19 combines with J gene TRBJ2-3, with D possibly matching TRBD1 (6 bases). Per germline, CDR1 LNHDA and CDR2 SQIVND (reference sequence). Trimming removed 3 bases from V and 5 bases from J, with 6 bases in between. The CDR3 is made up of 12 amino acids.

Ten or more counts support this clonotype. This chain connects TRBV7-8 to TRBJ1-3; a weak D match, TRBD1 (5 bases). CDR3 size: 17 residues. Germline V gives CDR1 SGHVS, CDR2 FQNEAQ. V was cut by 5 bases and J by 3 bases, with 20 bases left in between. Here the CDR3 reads CASSPGTIKVSGNTIYF. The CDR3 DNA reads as TGTGCCAGCAGCCCCGGGACGATTAAAGTCAGTGGAAACACCATATATTTT.

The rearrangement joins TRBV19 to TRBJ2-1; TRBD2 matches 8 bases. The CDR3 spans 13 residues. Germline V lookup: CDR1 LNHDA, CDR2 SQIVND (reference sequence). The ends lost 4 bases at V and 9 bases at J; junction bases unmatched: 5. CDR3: CASSRTSKVEQFF. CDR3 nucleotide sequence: TGTGCCAGTAGTAGGACTAGCAAGGTTGAGCAGTTCTTC. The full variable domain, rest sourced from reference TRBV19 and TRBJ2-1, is DGGITQSPKYLFRKEGQNVTLSCEQNLNHDAMYWYRQDPGQGLRLIYYSQIVNDFQKGDIAEGYSVSREKKESFPLTVTSAQKNPTAFYLCASSRTSKVEQFFGPGTRLTVL.

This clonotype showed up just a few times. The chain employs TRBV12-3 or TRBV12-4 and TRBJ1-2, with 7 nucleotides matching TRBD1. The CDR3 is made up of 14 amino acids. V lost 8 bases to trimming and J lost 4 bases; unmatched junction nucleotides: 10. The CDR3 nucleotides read TGTGCCAGCGGAATAAGACAGGGCCTCTATGGCTACACCTTC. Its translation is CASGIRQGLYGYTF.

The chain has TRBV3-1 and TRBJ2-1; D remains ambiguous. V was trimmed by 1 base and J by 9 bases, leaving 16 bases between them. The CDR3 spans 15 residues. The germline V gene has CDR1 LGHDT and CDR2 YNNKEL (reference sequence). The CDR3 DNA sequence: TGTGCCAGCAGCCAAGCGGCCCATCCTGGCGCTGAGCAGTTCTTC. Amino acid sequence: CASSQAAHPGAEQFF.

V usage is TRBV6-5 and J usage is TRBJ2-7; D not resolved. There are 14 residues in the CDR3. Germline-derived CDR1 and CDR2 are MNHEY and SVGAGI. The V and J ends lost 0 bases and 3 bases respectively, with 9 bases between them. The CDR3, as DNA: TGTGCCAGCAGTTACTCGAAGGCCAGCTACGAGCAGTACGTC. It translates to CASSYSKASYEQYV.

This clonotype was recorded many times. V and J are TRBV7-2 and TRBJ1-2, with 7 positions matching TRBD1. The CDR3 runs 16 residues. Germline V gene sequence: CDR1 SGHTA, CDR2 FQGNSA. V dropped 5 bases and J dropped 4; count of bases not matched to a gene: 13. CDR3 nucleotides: TGTGCCAGCAGCATAGACGTCGCAGACAGGGCCTATGGCTACACCTTC. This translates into CASSIDVADRAYGYTF. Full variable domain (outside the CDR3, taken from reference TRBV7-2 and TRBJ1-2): GAGVSQSPSNKVTEKGKDVELRCDPISGHTALYWYRQSLGQGLEFLIYFQGNSAPDKSGLPSDRFSAERTGGSVSTLTIQRTQQEDSAVYLCASSIDVADRAYGYTFGSGTRLTVV.

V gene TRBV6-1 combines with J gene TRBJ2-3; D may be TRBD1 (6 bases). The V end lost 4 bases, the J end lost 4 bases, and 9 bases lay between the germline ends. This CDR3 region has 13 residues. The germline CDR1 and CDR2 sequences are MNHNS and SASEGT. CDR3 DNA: TGTGCCAGCAGTGGGGGGCGTGCAGATACGCAGTATTTT. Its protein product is CASSGGRADTQYF.

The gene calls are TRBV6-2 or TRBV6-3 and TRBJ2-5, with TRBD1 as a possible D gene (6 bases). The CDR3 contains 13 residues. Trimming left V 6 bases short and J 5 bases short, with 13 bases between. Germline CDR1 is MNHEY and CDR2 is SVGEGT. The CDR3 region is CASRTDSHETQYF. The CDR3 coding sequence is TGTGCCAGCAGGACGGACAGTCACGAGACCCAGTACTTC.

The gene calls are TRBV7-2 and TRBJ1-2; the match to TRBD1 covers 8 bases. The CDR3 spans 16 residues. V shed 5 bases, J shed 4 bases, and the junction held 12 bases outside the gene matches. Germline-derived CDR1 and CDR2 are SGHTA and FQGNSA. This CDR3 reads CASSPRQGRETYGYTF. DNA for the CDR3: TGTGCCAGCAGCCCGAGACAGGGGAGGGAGACCTATGGCTACACCTTC.

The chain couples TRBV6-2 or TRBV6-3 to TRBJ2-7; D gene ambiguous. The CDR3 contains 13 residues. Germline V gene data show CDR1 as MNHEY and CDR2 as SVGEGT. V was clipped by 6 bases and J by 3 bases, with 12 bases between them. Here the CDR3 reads CASRDPLFYEQYV. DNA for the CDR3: TGTGCCAGCAGGGACCCCTTATTCTACGAGCAGTACGTC.

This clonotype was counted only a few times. The CDR3: CASSLTGGFLGEQYF. CDR3 DNA: TGTGCCAGCAGTTTAACGGGAGGGTTCTTAGGCGAGCAGTACTTC. The J gene is TRBJ2-7, the V gene TRBV28; 8 nucleotides line up with TRBD2. Germline V gives CDR1 MDHEN, CDR2 SYDVKM. The length of the CDR3 is 15 residues. Trimming cost V 2 bases and J 6 bases; bases outside gene matches: 9. The full variable domain, with the rest looked up from reference TRBV28 and TRBJ2-7, is DVKVTQSSRYLVKRTGEKVFLECVQDMDHENMFWYRQDPGLGLRLIYFSYDVKMKEKGDIPEGYSVSREKKERFSLILESASTNQTSMYLCASSLTGGFLGEQYFGPGTRLTVT.

The CDR3 sequence is CASSPSEASYEQYV. For the CDR3, the DNA is TGTGCCAGCAGCCCCTCCGAAGCCTCCTACGAGCAGTACGTC. The chain employs TRBV7-9 and TRBJ2-7; D not resolved. This CDR3 is built from 14 residues. Germline V gene data show CDR1 as SEHNR and CDR2 as FQNEAQ (reference sequence). V lost 5 bases, J lost 0 bases, and 11 bases lay in between.

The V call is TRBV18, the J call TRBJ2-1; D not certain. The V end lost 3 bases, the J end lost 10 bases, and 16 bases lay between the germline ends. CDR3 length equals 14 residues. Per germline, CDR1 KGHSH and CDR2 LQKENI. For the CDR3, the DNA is TGTGCCAGCTCACCGCCATTTCTTGGTCAGGAGCAGTTCTTC. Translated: CASSPPFLGQEQFF.

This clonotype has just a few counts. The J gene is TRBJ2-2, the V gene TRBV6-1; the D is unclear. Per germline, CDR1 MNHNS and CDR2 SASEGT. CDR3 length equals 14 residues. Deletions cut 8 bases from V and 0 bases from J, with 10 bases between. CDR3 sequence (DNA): TGTGCCAGCCGATTCAAGACGAACACCGGGGAGCTGTTTTTT. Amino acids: CASRFKTNTGELFF.

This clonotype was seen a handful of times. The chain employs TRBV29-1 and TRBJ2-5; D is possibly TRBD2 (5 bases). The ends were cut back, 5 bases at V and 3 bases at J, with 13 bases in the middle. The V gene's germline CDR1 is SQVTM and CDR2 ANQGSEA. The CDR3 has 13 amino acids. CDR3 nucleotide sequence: TGCAGCGTTCAAGTCACTAGTAAAGAGACCCAGTACTTC. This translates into CSVQVTSKETQYF.

The CDR3 is CASSYYPGEQYF. The DNA of the CDR3 is TGTGCCAGCAGTTACTACCCAGGGGAGCAGTACTTC. The rearrangement joins TRBV6-2 or TRBV6-3 to TRBJ2-7; maybe TRBD1 (5 bases). The CDR3 contains 12 residues. V gave up 1 base and J gave up 7 bases, with 8 bases separating them. Per germline, CDR1 MNHEY and CDR2 SVGEGT.

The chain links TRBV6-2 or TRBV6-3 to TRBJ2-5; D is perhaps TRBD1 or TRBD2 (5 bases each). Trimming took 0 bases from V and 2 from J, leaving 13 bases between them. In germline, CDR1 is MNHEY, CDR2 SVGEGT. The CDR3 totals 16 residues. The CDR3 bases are TGTGCCAGCAGTTACTCCCTCGGGACCACGCAAGAGACCCAGTACTTC. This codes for CASSYSLGTTQETQYF.